The present T cell receptor beta chain was sequenced within a study of shared clonotypes between healthy human individuals. Overall study: CD4 naive and CD4 memory each took three plates per donor, while CD8 naive took two and CD8 memory one.

CD4+ cells underwent separation, giving CD45RA+ naive and CD45RA-negative memory subsets. TCRdb's copy holds only in-frame clones and misses some; the assay was immunoSEQ multiplex PCR. This table holds roughly 1,600,000 clones, around 98.5% found once. This clone was seen just once. V lost 4 bases, J lost 4 bases, and 19 bases lay in between. The CDR3 covers 16 residues. Germline V lookup: CDR1 LGHNA, CDR2 YSLEER. Sequenced sample: naive CD4+ T cells sorted from blood. This sample's subset: CD45RA+ positively selected. The sequence came from a man between 25 and 39 years old in good health. This chain connects TRBV4-3 to TRBJ2-5; D not resolved. The CDR3 DNA follows: TGCGCCAGCAGCCCGCGGTTGGGTAAGGGTCTAGAGACCCAGTACTTC. Amino acid sequence: CASSPRLGKGLETQYF.